These 14 T cell receptor beta chains were sequenced from one sample in a study of blood T cells in healthy people across ages. Through a sample-barcoded 5' primer and a J-beta primer mix, a second PCR was run for roughly 6 to 12 cycles. One entry per CDR3 protein, called by TCRdb with MiXCR from the 5' RACE reads. The table records about 620,000 distinct CDR3 sequences, roughly 21% of them present only once. Sequenced material: blood. These receptors all come from a man aged 70 or older in good health.

The chain combines TRBV4-3 with TRBJ1-3; TRBD1 might be the D (6 bases). V was cut by 0 bases and J by 4 bases, with 10 bases left in between. The CDR3 has 15 amino acids. Germline lookup yields CDR1 LGHNA and CDR2 YSLEER. In DNA, the CDR3 is TGCGCCAGCAGCCAAGAGGACAGTTTAGGAAACACCATATATTTT. Translation gives CASSQEDSLGNTIYF.

This clonotype was seen many times. The chain is built from TRBV21-1 and TRBJ2-7; the table's D call of TRBD1 was not tested on the DNA. TRBV21-1 is a pseudogene segment. The CDR3 is 16 amino acids. The CDR3 here is CASSKAGQKTTYEQYF. The CDR3 DNA sequence: TGTGCCAGCAGCAAAGCTGGACAGAAAACCACCTACGAGCAGTACTTC.

This clonotype was seen ten or more times. This chain uses TRBV7-9 with TRBJ2-1, with D tentatively TRBD1 or TRBD2 (5 bases each). This CDR3 contains 11 residues. Trimming removed 7 bases at V and 9 bases at J, with 10 bases between. The germline gives CDR1 SEHNR, CDR2 FQNEAQ (reference sequence). The CDR3 sequence is CASMGVGEQFF. CDR3 nucleotide sequence: TGTGCCAGCATGGGGGTAGGTGAGCAGTTCTTC. Using reference TRBV7-9 and TRBJ2-1 for the parts outside the CDR3, the full variable domain is DTGVSQNPRHKITKRGQNVTFRCDPISEHNRLYWYRQTLGQGPEFLTYFQNEAQLEKSRLLSDRFSAERPKGSFSTLEIQRTEQGDSAMYLCASMGVGEQFFGPGTRLTVL.

The J gene is TRBJ1-5, the V gene TRBV29-1, with 11 bases aligning to TRBD1. This CDR3 has 12 residues. Germline V CDR1 and CDR2: SQVTM, ANQGSEA. J gave up 7 bases and V 6 bases, and 2 bases lay outside the gene matches. CDR3 DNA sequence: TGCAGCGTGTGGACAGGGGGCCAGCCCCAGCATTTT. Its protein product is CSVWTGGQPQHF.

With regard to this clonotype: A much larger clone differs from this one at a single base, so this may be a read error. V and J are TRBV7-3 and TRBJ2-3; 9 positions match TRBD1. The germline CDR1 and CDR2 sequences are SGHTA and FQGTGA. The CDR3 has 16 residues. CDR3 protein: CASSFTGGGNTDTRYF. The CDR3 nucleotides are TGTGCCAGCAGCTTCACAGGGGGCGGTAACACAGATACGCGGTATTTT.

This clonotype was recorded at least ten times. V usage is TRBV5-1 and J usage is TRBJ2-5; maybe TRBD2 (6 bases). V lost 5 bases and J lost 2, with 16 bases in between. The germline V gene has CDR1 SGHRS and CDR2 YFSETQ. The CDR3 loop spans 15 amino acids. The DNA of the CDR3 is TGCGCCAGCAGATTCCTCGGGACTTCTCAAGAGACCCAGTACTTC. Its translation is CASRFLGTSQETQYF.

J is TRBJ1-3 and V is TRBV6-6, with D perhaps matching TRBD1 (6 bases). The length of the CDR3 is 14 residues. The V end was cut by 7 bases, the J end by 4 bases, with 14 bases between. Germline CDR1 MNHNY, CDR2 SVGAGI (reference sequence). This CDR3 is CASTDTGSGNTIYF. The DNA of the CDR3 is TGTGCCAGCACCGATACAGGGTCGGGAAACACCATATATTTT.

V gene TRBV7-2 combines with J gene TRBJ2-5; 9 bases are a match to TRBD2. Germline V gene sequence: CDR1 SGHTA, CDR2 FQGNSA. The V segment lost 1 base and the J segment 3 bases; nucleotides outside the gene matches: 3. The CDR3 covers 15 residues. The chain's CDR3 is CASSLGLAVEETQYF. CDR3 DNA sequence: TGTGCCAGCAGCTTAGGACTAGCGGTTGAAGAGACCCAGTACTTC.

This clonotype was seen only a few times. Germline and junction disagree at one end, which may indicate a read error. The gene calls are TRBV3-1 and TRBJ2-3; the match to TRBD2 covers 10 bases. Per germline, CDR1 LGHDT and CDR2 YNNKEL (reference sequence). The CDR3 totals 16 residues. CDR3 coding DNA: TGTGCCAGCAGCCATAGGCGGACTAGCGGAACAGATACGCAGTACTTT. As protein: CASSHRRTSGTDTQYF.

This rearrangement joins TRBV28 to TRBJ2-1, with 9 bases that match TRBD2. The V segment lost 6 bases and the J segment 7 bases; nucleotides outside the gene matches: 7. Germline V gene data show CDR1 as MDHEN and CDR2 as SYDVKM. This CDR3 region has 14 residues. Here the CDR3 DNA reads TGTGCCAGCAGATCGGGGCTAGCGGGAAATGAGCAGTTCTTC. It encodes CASRSGLAGNEQFF.

The rearrangement links TRBV7-9 to TRBJ2-1; 9 bases map to TRBD2. The J call is doubtful: the DNA matches TRBJ2-7 better. The CDR3 has 15 amino acids. Per germline, CDR1 SEHNR and CDR2 FQNEAQ (reference sequence). The CDR3 protein is CASSAKLAGGYEQYF. CDR3 in DNA: TGTGCCAGCAGCGCAAAACTAGCGGGCGGATACGAGCAGTACTTC.

This clonotype has at least ten counts. The rearrangement joins TRBV5-5 to TRBJ2-7; D ambiguous. The CDR3 runs to 15 residues. V dropped 1 base and J dropped 0 bases, with 11 bases sitting between them. From germline, CDR1 is SGHKS and CDR2 YYEKEE (reference sequence). This CDR3 is CASSLLPISSYEQYF. DNA for the CDR3: TGTGCCAGCAGCTTGCTCCCGATTAGCTCCTACGAGCAGTACTTC.

This chain connects TRBV20-1 to TRBJ2-5; D perhaps matches TRBD1 (6 bases). CDR1 is DFQATT, CDR2 SNEGSKA, per germline (reference sequence). The CDR3 totals 13 residues. Trimming removed 5 bases from V and 0 bases from J, with 10 bases in between. The CDR3 coding sequence is TGCAGTGCTTTGGGACAAAACCAAGAGACCCAGTACTTC. It is translated as CSALGQNQETQYF.

This clonotype was observed a handful of times. The chain uses TRBV7-3 and TRBJ2-2; D is perhaps TRBD2 (8 bases). The CDR3 sequence is 19 residues long. Deletions cut 8 bases from V and 2 bases from J, with 27 bases between. Germline V gives CDR1 SGHTA, CDR2 FQGTGA. The CDR3 sequence is CASGPGGLAGLVNTGELFF. Written as DNA, the CDR3 is TGTGCCAGCGGCCCAGGGGGGCTAGCGGGTCTCGTTAACACCGGGGAGCTGTTTTTT.